The sequence of this T cell receptor (beta chain) was determined in a study of cytomegalovirus exposure and HLA in healthy donors. Points on this clone: The antigen is not known.

The CDR3 contains 14 residues. Germline CDR1 SGHTS, CDR2 YDEGEE. The V and J ends lost 0 bases and 1 base respectively, with 7 bases between them. In the PCR, 60 Vbeta and 13 Jbeta primers were used. Per the original methods: A later analysis tallied approximately 87 million unique TCR beta chains, about 9.9 million of them shared. The table came from immunoSEQ multiplex PCR; TCRdb's copy has only in-frame clones and leaves some out. From that table come the V and J calls and clone size; the DNA was used to work out D and trimming. The sample has 80,000 to 100,000 clones; roughly 76% are singletons. Findings and caveats of the study: For most subjects, TCR beta sequences were reported to predict HLA-A and HLA-B alleles with accuracy.

Source material: PBMCs. This chain joins TRBV5-8 and TRBJ2-5; D remains ambiguous. This sequence was found in a female donor in good health and CMV-seronegative. CDR3 in DNA: TGTGCCAGCAGCTTGGTGGCGGCCCAAGAGACCCAGTACTTC. Its translation is CASSLVAAQETQYF.